A selection of T cell receptor beta chains follows, all from one sample in a study of blood T cell repertoires in COVID-19. Generated by immunoSEQ multiplex PCR, the TCRdb table keeps only in-frame clones and is missing some. The sample comprises roughly 300,000 clones, approximately 92% of which are singletons, and about 18% rests with the top ten. Sequenced input: PBMCs or T cells enriched from blood (not recorded which). These receptors came from a woman in her twenties or thirties who had recovered from COVID-19. CDR3s include the opening cysteine and the closing phenylalanine or tryptophan. A D gene is named only where the DNA matches it firmly. Clone sizes are given selectively: once, few, many, or a class where the clone is expanded.

v_call,d_call,j_call,clone_size,cdr3_nt,cdr3_aa
TRBV7-8,.,TRBJ1-1,.,TGTGCCAGCAGCTTAGGGGGAAGGGGAGGCACTGAAGCTTTCTTT,CASSLGGRGGTEAFF
TRBV3-1/TRBV3-2,.,TRBJ1-5,.,TGTGCCAGCAGCCAAGATCCGACAGTTAATCAGCCCCAGCATTTT,CASSQDPTVNQPQHF
TRBV7-3,.,TRBJ2-1,.,TGTGCCAGCAGCGTCCTCCCCGGGAGAGAGCAGTTCTTC,CASSVLPGREQFF
TRBV2,TRBD1,TRBJ1-2,.,TGTGCCAGCCCCTCGCCCGGATTCGGACAGGGAAGCGGCTACACCTTC,CASPSPGFGQGSGYTF
TRBV9,.,TRBJ2-1,.,TGTGCCAGCAGCGTAGATGTTGGGCTGGATGAGCAGTTCTTC,CASSVDVGLDEQFF
TRBV24-1,TRBD2,TRBJ2-1,once,TGTGCCACCAGAGAATCAGCGGGGCAGTACAATGAGCAGTTCTTC,CATRESAGQYNEQFF
TRBV28,TRBD2,TRBJ2-1,.,TGTGCCAGCAGTGGGGGACTAGCAGTCTACAATGAGCAGTTCTTC,CASSGGLAVYNEQFF
TRBV6-5,TRBD1,TRBJ1-3,.,TGTGCCACCGTCGACAGGGCTGGAAACACCATATATTTT,CATVDRAGNTIYF
TRBV25-1,TRBD2,TRBJ2-1,.,TGTGCCAGCAGTCCCCTAGGCGGGAGGATAAATGAGCAGTTCTTC,CASSPLGGRINEQFF
TRBV18,TRBD1,TRBJ1-6,.,TGTGCCAGCTCACCGCCGGGACAGGGGACGAGGTCACCCCTCCACTTT,CASSPPGQGTRSPLHF
TRBV11-2,.,TRBJ2-1,.,TGTGCCAGCAGCTTCCTTCCTAGCTCCTACAATGAGCAGTTCTTC,CASSFLPSSYNEQFF
TRBV5-8,.,TRBJ1-2,.,TGTGCCAGCAGCCTACTGACAGCGAGCTATGGCTACACCTTC,CASSLLTASYGYTF
TRBV4-3,TRBD1,TRBJ1-2,.,TGCGCCAGCAGCCAAGAATACGGGGGCAGGGGGCTCTTTGGCTACACCTTC,CASSQEYGGRGLFGYTF
TRBV7-9,TRBD1,TRBJ1-1,once,TGTGCCAGCAGCCCGCATGGGACAGGGCGCGCTTTCTTT,CASSPHGTGRAFF
TRBV2,TRBD2,TRBJ2-5,.,TGTGCCAGCAGTGGACTAGCGGGGGGGCATCAGGAGACCCAGTACTTC,CASSGLAGGHQETQYF
TRBV7-6,.,TRBJ2-1,.,TGTGCCAGCAGCTTAAACCGGAACTGGCCGGGTAATGAGCAGTTCTTC,CASSLNRNWPGNEQFF
TRBV28,TRBD1,TRBJ1-4,.,TGTGCCAGCAGTCCCCCGGGACAGTGGAGGGAAAAACTGTTTTTT,CASSPPGQWREKLFF
TRBV24-1,.,TRBJ2-7,.,TGTGCCACCAGTGACCCAGGGGTCCGGGGCGAGCAGTACTTC,CATSDPGVRGEQYF
TRBV18,.,TRBJ1-1,once,TGTGCCAGCTCACCACCCCCGGGAGGGACTGAAGCTTTCTTT,CASSPPPGGTEAFF
TRBV19,.,TRBJ2-3,.,TGTGCCAGTAGTATAGGGCTCTTAGATACGCAGTATTTT,CASSIGLLDTQYF
TRBV7-3,TRBD2,TRBJ2-1,.,TGTGCCAGCAGCTCTAGCGGGGGGGCCGCGGTTGAGCAGTTCTTC,CASSSSGGAAVEQFF
TRBV18,.,TRBJ1-1,.,TGTGCCAGCTCAATCACAGAGAACACTGAAGCTTTCTTT,CASSITENTEAFF
TRBV3-1/TRBV3-2,.,TRBJ2-7,once,TGTGCCAGCAGCCAGGGGGCGCTTGACGAGCAGTACTTC,CASSQGALDEQYF
TRBV7-2,.,TRBJ2-7,.,TGTGCCAGCGGCCCAGGGATTAGTAGTGACGAGCAGTACTTC,CASGPGISSDEQYF
TRBV14,.,TRBJ1-2,.,TGTGCCAGCAGCCAGGCCCGCGGGGGCTATGGCTACACCTTC,CASSQARGGYGYTF
TRBV19,TRBD1,TRBJ1-1,.,TGTGCCAGTAGTGACAGGGAGTACACTGAAGCTTTCTTT,CASSDREYTEAFF
TRBV5-1,.,TRBJ2-3,.,TGCGCCAGCAGCTCCCCCCACCGGGATACGCAGTATTTT,CASSSPHRDTQYF
TRBV6-5,.,TRBJ2-5,.,TGTGCCAGCAGTTACTCGAAGGCCTCTGGGCCCCAGTACTTC,CASSYSKASGPQYF
TRBV12-3/TRBV12-4,.,TRBJ1-2,.,TGTGCCAGCAGTAGACAGCGTACCTATGGCTACACCTTC,CASSRQRTYGYTF
TRBV3-1/TRBV3-2,TRBD1,TRBJ2-7,.,TGTGCCAGCAGGACCGACAGGGTACCCTACGAGCAGTACTTC,CASRTDRVPYEQYF
TRBV11-2,.,TRBJ1-1,.,TGTGCCAGCAGCTTACAGGGTCGGACTGAAGCTTTCTTT,CASSLQGRTEAFF
TRBV5-8,.,TRBJ1-1,.,TGTGCCAGCAGCTACAGGCATAACACTGAAGCTTTCTTT,CASSYRHNTEAFF
TRBV4-2,.,TRBJ2-1,.,TGTGCCAGCAGCCACGATAAAAAGGGGTCCAGGCCCTACAATGAGCAGTTCTTC,CASSHDKKGSRPYNEQFF
TRBV18,TRBD1,TRBJ2-4,once,TGTGCCAGCTCCCTCAAAACAGGGGTTAACATTCAGTACTTC,CASSLKTGVNIQYF
TRBV7-9,.,TRBJ1-4,.,TGTGCCAGCAGCTCCAATTCAGGGCTCCCGAATGAAAAACTGTTTTTT,CASSSNSGLPNEKLFF
TRBV5-1,.,TRBJ1-1,few,TGCGCCAGCAGCACCGGGTTGAACACTGAAGCTTTCTTT,CASSTGLNTEAFF
TRBV28,.,TRBJ2-2,.,TGTGCCAGCGGTTTACTCACCGGGGAGCTGTTTTTT,CASGLLTGELFF
TRBV28,TRBD2,TRBJ2-3,.,TGTGCCAGCAGTTCTCCCCTAGCGGGAGAGGTAGATACGCAGTATTTT,CASSSPLAGEVDTQYF
TRBV27,.,TRBJ1-5,.,TGTGCCAGCAGTTCCGGGAGGGGAGGCAATCAGCCCCAGCATTTT,CASSSGRGGNQPQHF
TRBV21-1,.,TRBJ2-7,.,TGTGCCAGCGGAAGGGGACAGGGGGCTTACGAGCAGTACTTC,CASGRGQGAYEQYF
TRBV6-5,.,TRBJ2-5,.,TGTGCCAGCACTACCCTTCGGGGGGCCGGGGAGACCCAGTACTTC,CASTTLRGAGETQYF
TRBV5-4,.,TRBJ1-6,.,TGTGCCAGCAGCACCGGAGATTCACCCCTCCACTTT,CASSTGDSPLHF
TRBV5-3,.,TRBJ2-1,once,TGTGCCAGTCAGGAGCAGTTCTTC,CASQEQFF
TRBV10-3,.,TRBJ1-2,.,TGTGCCATCAGTGGAGAGCGACGCTATGGCTACACCTTC,CAISGERRYGYTF
TRBV19,.,TRBJ2-1,.,TGTGCCAGTAGTCCCCTTAGCGGAGTTGGCAATGAGCAGTTCTTC,CASSPLSGVGNEQFF
TRBV3-1/TRBV3-2,.,TRBJ1-4,.,TGTGCCAGCAGCCAATTACAGGGAAATGAAAAACTGTTTTTT,CASSQLQGNEKLFF
TRBV6-5,TRBD2,TRBJ2-3,.,TGTGCCAGCAGTCTAGCGGTACATGGAGATACGCAGTATTTT,CASSLAVHGDTQYF
TRBV7-9,.,TRBJ2-2,once,TGTGCCAGCAGCTTACAGAGCGGGTTGACCGGGGAGCTGTTTTTT,CASSLQSGLTGELFF